The 27 T cell receptor beta chains below come from one sample, sequenced in a study of T cells after yellow fever vaccination. From the 5' RACE reads, TCRdb called clonotypes with MiXCR, one entry per CDR3 protein. The sample has under 600,000 distinct CDR3 sequences; about 14% are singletons. The specimen was PBMCs, collected on the day of the yellow fever booster vaccination. The receptor source for this set is a young man who received the YFV17D yellow fever vaccine.

This clonotype has a handful of counts. The rearrangement uses TRBV15 and TRBJ2-2; 9 nucleotides align to TRBD1. This CDR3 contains 14 residues. V dropped 3 bases and J dropped 8; count of bases not matched to a gene: 4. Germline V gives CDR1 LNHNV, CDR2 YYDKDF (reference sequence). CDR3 sequence reads: CATSSRQGGGELFF. CDR3 coding DNA: TGTGCCACCAGCAGCAGACAGGGGGGTGGGGAGCTGTTTTTT.

J is TRBJ2-5 and V is TRBV5-8, with 11 positions matching TRBD2. Trimming cost V 2 bases and J 5 bases; bases outside gene matches: 5. This CDR3 spans 15 amino acids. Germline lookup yields CDR1 SGHTS and CDR2 YDEGEE. The CDR3 bases are TGTGCCAGCAGCTTTAGCGGGAGGGCCTTGGAGACCCAGTACTTC. Its translation is CASSFSGRALETQYF. The whole variable domain, remainder taken from reference TRBV5-8 and TRBJ2-5, is EAGVTQSPTHLIKTRGQQATLRCSPISGHTSVYWYQQALGLGLQFLLWYDEGEERNRGNFPPRFSGRQFPNYSSELNVNALELEDSALYLCASSFSGRALETQYFGPGTRLLVL.

The table lists this clonotype with a few counts. The CDR3 protein is CASSYSAGGPSNEQFF. The CDR3 DNA reads TGTGCCAGCAGTTACTCGGCGGGAGGGCCTAGTAATGAGCAGTTCTTC. The chain is built from TRBV6-2 or TRBV6-3 and TRBJ2-1; 9 nucleotides agree with TRBD2. The germline gives CDR1 MNHEY, CDR2 SVGEGT. Trimming cost V 0 bases and J 7 bases; bases outside gene matches: 7. This CDR3 spans 16 amino acids.

This clonotype was detected only a few times. This rearrangement joins TRBV4-2 to TRBJ1-6, with no clear D. This CDR3 contains 16 residues. Trimming pared 1 base from V and 8 bases from J, leaving 15 bases between. The germline V gene has CDR1 LGHNA and CDR2 YNFKEQ. CDR3 DNA: TGTGCCAGCAGCCAAGTCAAGAGGGTCTTGGATTCACCCCTCCACTTT. Translation gives CASSQVKRVLDSPLHF.

This clonotype turned up a few times. The chain links TRBV28 to TRBJ2-7; 7 positions agree with TRBD2. The junction had 10 bases not matched to a gene; V was cut back by 6 bases and J by 2 bases. CDR3 length equals 15 residues. The V gene's germline CDR1 is MDHEN and CDR2 SYDVKM. CDR3 sequence reads: CASRAGTTIPYEQYF. The DNA for the CDR3 is TGTGCCAGCAGGGCCGGGACTACAATCCCCTACGAGCAGTACTTC.

The genes are TRBV20-1 and TRBJ2-2; 12 bases fit TRBD2. Losses at the gene ends were 5 bases for V and 3 bases for J; bases not matched to a gene: 13. CDR3 size: 18 residues. Germline assignment: CDR1 DFQATT and CDR2 SNEGSKA (reference sequence). The CDR3 loop is CSAALMTSGRSDTGELFF. The CDR3 DNA sequence: TGCAGTGCTGCCTTGATGACTAGCGGGAGATCGGACACCGGGGAGCTGTTTTTT.

This clonotype was counted a few times. The V and J genes are TRBV20-1 and TRBJ2-1; D is perhaps TRBD2 (5 bases). Trimming cost V 2 bases and J 0 bases, with 5 bases left between them. The CDR3 length is 13 residues. From germline, CDR1 is DFQATT and CDR2 SNEGSKA (reference sequence). CDR3 residues: CSARRDSYNEQFF. The DNA of the CDR3 is TGCAGTGCTAGACGGGACTCCTACAATGAGCAGTTCTTC.

This clonotype was seen ten or more times. CDR3 nucleotide sequence: TGTGCCACCAGTGATTCCACCAAGGGGACAGGCCCGAGGGAGACCCAGTACTTC. Translation: CATSDSTKGTGPRETQYF. The chain recombines TRBV24-1 with TRBJ2-5; 8 bases align to TRBD1. CDR1 is KGHDR and CDR2 is SFDVKD in the germline V gene. V lost 2 bases, J lost 5 bases, and 15 bases stayed unmatched. This CDR3 region has 18 residues.

V and J are TRBV4-2 and TRBJ2-5; D might be TRBD1 (5 bases). Germline CDR1 is LGHNA and CDR2 is YNFKEQ. CDR3 length: 15 residues. Trimming left V 3 bases short and J 0 bases short, with 11 bases between. Here the CDR3 reads CASSHFDSDQETQYF. The CDR3 bases are TGTGCCAGCAGCCACTTCGACAGTGACCAAGAGACCCAGTACTTC.

This clonotype was seen only a few times. The V and J genes are TRBV7-2 and TRBJ2-3; D is possibly TRBD2 (6 bases). V lost 3 bases, J lost 2 bases, and 12 bases lay in between. Germline-derived CDR1 and CDR2 are SGHTA and FQGNSA. The CDR3 covers 15 residues. The CDR3 DNA follows: TGTGCCAGCAGCTTCAGTGGAGGGAACACAGATACGCAGTATTTT. It yields the protein CASSFSGGNTDTQYF. Looking up the rest from reference TRBV7-2 and TRBJ2-3 gives the full variable domain: GAGVSQSPSNKVTEKGKDVELRCDPISGHTALYWYRQSLGQGLEFLIYFQGNSAPDKSGLPSDRFSAERTGGSVSTLTIQRTQQEDSAVYLCASSFSGGNTDTQYFGPGTRLTVL.

The chain has TRBV9 and TRBJ2-6; no definite D call. The CDR3 has 14 residues. Germline-derived CDR1 and CDR2 are SGDLS and YYNGEE. V was clipped by 1 base and J by 0 bases, with 2 bases between them. Here the CDR3 reads CASSVRSGANVLTF. Written as DNA, the CDR3 is TGTGCCAGCAGCGTACGCTCTGGGGCCAACGTCCTGACTTTC.

This clonotype was recorded a few times. V and J are TRBV5-1 and TRBJ2-2; D is tentatively TRBD1 or TRBD2 (5 bases each). Trimming cost V 4 bases and J 7 bases, with 20 bases left between them. The CDR3 length is 16 residues. Germline lookup yields CDR1 SGHRS and CDR2 YFSETQ. The CDR3 loop reads CASSRVGGDRSGELFF. The CDR3 region has the DNA TGCGCCAGCAGCCGAGTTGGGGGAGATAGAAGCGGGGAGCTGTTTTTT.

The chain has TRBV2 and TRBJ2-2; D perhaps matches TRBD2 (5 bases). There are 16 residues in the CDR3. Per germline, CDR1 SNHLY and CDR2 FYNNEI. V lost 4 bases and J 4 bases, leaving 16 bases between the germline ends. The DNA for the CDR3 is TGTGCCAGCAGTGGCGACCGCCGGGGTGTCACCGGGGAGCTGTTTTTT. This sequence encodes CASSGDRRGVTGELFF.

The chain employs TRBV5-1 and TRBJ2-7; 7 nucleotides align to TRBD2. Germline CDR1 reads SGHRS; CDR2 reads YFSETQ. There are 16 residues in the CDR3. Trimming took 0 bases from V and 4 from J; bases not matched to a gene: 10. The CDR3 loop is CASSLAREGSLYEQYF. The CDR3 region has the DNA TGCGCCAGCAGCTTGGCTAGGGAGGGGTCACTTTACGAGCAGTACTTC. The full variable domain, with the rest looked up from reference TRBV5-1 and TRBJ2-7, is KAGVTQTPRYLIKTRGQQVTLSCSPISGHRSVSWYQQTPGQGLQFLFEYFSETQRNKGNFPGRFSGRQFSNSRSEMNVSTLELGDSALYLCASSLAREGSLYEQYFGPGTRLTVT.

CDR3 region: CASWSGLRDRDRTGELFF. The CDR3 region has the DNA TGTGCCAGCTGGTCCGGGCTCAGGGACAGGGACCGCACCGGGGAGCTGTTTTTT. The rearrangement links TRBV7-8 to TRBJ2-2; 9 bases match TRBD1. CDR1 is SGHVS, CDR2 FQNEAQ, per germline. The CDR3 sequence is 18 residues long. J was trimmed by 4 bases and V by 8 bases; bases with no gene match: 17.

This clonotype was counted only a few times. The chain is built from TRBV12-3 or TRBV12-4 and TRBJ2-2; 7 bases line up with TRBD2. The ends lost 7 bases at V and 4 bases at J; junction bases unmatched: 9. The CDR3 covers 15 residues. CDR3: CASNRAGRGTGELFF. CDR3 bases: TGTGCCAGCAATCGAGCGGGAAGAGGCACCGGGGAGCTGTTTTTT.

The chain employs TRBV20-1 and TRBJ2-4, with D uncertain. The CDR3 contains 14 residues. The germline V gene has CDR1 DFQATT and CDR2 SNEGSKA (reference sequence). The germline V and J ends were trimmed by 6 bases and 1 base, with 13 bases remaining between them. CDR3 sequence: CSALFSPAKNIQYF. CDR3 in DNA: TGCAGTGCCCTCTTCAGCCCCGCCAAAAACATTCAGTACTTC.

V is TRBV4-3 and J is TRBJ2-5; maybe TRBD2 (6 bases). V lost 3 bases and J 5 bases, leaving 16 bases between the germline ends. The CDR3 consists of 15 residues. Germline CDR1 LGHNA, CDR2 YSLEER. For the CDR3, the DNA is TGCGCCAGCAGCCAGGACGTTGGGGGGTGGGAGACCCAGTACTTC. Its protein product is CASSQDVGGWETQYF.

The chain carries TRBV5-1 and TRBJ2-1; 7 positions match TRBD1. CDR3 length: 15 amino acids. Per germline, CDR1 SGHRS and CDR2 YFSETQ. V lost 1 base to trimming and J lost 4 bases; unmatched junction nucleotides: 5. CDR3 residues: CASSLFRDSYNEQFF. The CDR3 nucleotides are TGCGCCAGCAGCTTGTTCCGGGACAGTTACAATGAGCAGTTCTTC.

The chain links TRBV20-1 to TRBJ2-1; 12 positions agree with TRBD2. The CDR3 extends over 17 amino acids. V shed 0 bases, J shed 4 bases, and the junction held 7 bases outside the gene matches. Germline CDR1 is DFQATT and CDR2 is SNEGSKA (reference sequence). The CDR3 bases are TGCAGTGCTAGAGAAAAACTAGCGGGAGGATATTACAATGAGCAGTTCTTC. It yields the protein CSAREKLAGGYYNEQFF.

The chain combines TRBV7-2 with TRBJ2-3; the D call may be TRBD1 or TRBD2 (6 bases each). This CDR3 comprises 15 residues. CDR1 SGHTA and CDR2 FQGNSA come from the germline V gene. The V end was cut by 3 bases, the J end by 6 bases, with 16 bases between. The CDR3 spells CASSFGQPGRDTQYF. The CDR3 region has the DNA TGTGCCAGCAGCTTCGGACAGCCGGGGAGGGATACGCAGTATTTT. The full variable domain, in which reference TRBV7-2 and TRBJ2-3 provide the parts outside the CDR3, is GAGVSQSPSNKVTEKGKDVELRCDPISGHTALYWYRQSLGQGLEFLIYFQGNSAPDKSGLPSDRFSAERTGGSVSTLTIQRTQQEDSAVYLCASSFGQPGRDTQYFGPGTRLTVL.

This clonotype was counted a few times. The chain recombines TRBV29-1 with TRBJ2-5; TRBD2 matches 8 bases. The junction had 6 bases not matched to a gene; V was cut back by 4 bases and J by 2 bases. Germline CDR1 reads SQVTM; CDR2 reads ANQGSEA. The length of the CDR3 is 14 residues. CDR3 protein: CSVGRLARQETQYF. In DNA, the CDR3 is TGCAGCGTTGGAAGACTAGCGCGACAAGAGACCCAGTACTTC.

The gene calls are TRBV28 and TRBJ2-7, with 8 bases identical to TRBD1. The germline gives CDR1 MDHEN, CDR2 SYDVKM. V dropped 10 bases and J dropped 6; count of bases not matched to a gene: 14. The CDR3 totals 14 residues. The CDR3 nucleotides are TGTGCCACCATATCGGGGCAGGGGGCCTCCGAGCAGTACTTC. Translated: CATISGQGASEQYF.

This rearrangement joins TRBV20-1 to TRBJ2-3; D unresolved. With 0 bases removed from V and 2 bases from J, the gap between germline ends came to 6 bases. The CDR3 extends over 13 amino acids. Looked up from germline, CDR1 is DFQATT and CDR2 is SNEGSKA (reference sequence). The CDR3 loop is CSARDQNTDTQYF. CDR3 nucleotides: TGCAGTGCTAGAGATCAGAACACAGATACGCAGTATTTT.

The chain has TRBV4-3 and TRBJ2-3; 9 positions match TRBD1. The length of the CDR3 is 17 residues. Germline V CDR1 and CDR2: LGHNA, YSLEER. Trimming took 3 bases from V and 4 from J; bases not matched to a gene: 11. CDR3 in amino acids: CASSQKHRGQWADTQYF. In DNA, the CDR3 is TGCGCCAGCAGCCAGAAACACAGGGGGCAATGGGCAGATACGCAGTATTTT.

This clonotype was seen many times. The chain carries TRBV6-5 and TRBJ2-7; D possibly matches TRBD1 or TRBD2 (5 bases each). V was shortened by 3 bases and J by 1 base, with 16 bases between the two germline ends. Germline values: CDR1 MNHEY, CDR2 SVGAGI. The CDR3 contains 16 residues. CDR3 sequence: CASSYTGSSASYEQYF. CDR3 nucleotides: TGTGCCAGCAGTTATACAGGTAGTAGCGCGTCCTACGAGCAGTACTTC.

This clonotype was seen more than once but under ten times. CDR3 in DNA: TGTGCCAGCAGTTATAAACTGACCTACGAGCAGTACTTC. Its protein product is CASSYKLTYEQYF. This chain joins TRBV6-2 or TRBV6-3 and TRBJ2-7; no reliable D call. With 3 bases removed from V and 2 bases from J, the gap between germline ends came to 8 bases. There are 13 residues in the CDR3. Germline CDR1 MNHEY, CDR2 SVGEGT.